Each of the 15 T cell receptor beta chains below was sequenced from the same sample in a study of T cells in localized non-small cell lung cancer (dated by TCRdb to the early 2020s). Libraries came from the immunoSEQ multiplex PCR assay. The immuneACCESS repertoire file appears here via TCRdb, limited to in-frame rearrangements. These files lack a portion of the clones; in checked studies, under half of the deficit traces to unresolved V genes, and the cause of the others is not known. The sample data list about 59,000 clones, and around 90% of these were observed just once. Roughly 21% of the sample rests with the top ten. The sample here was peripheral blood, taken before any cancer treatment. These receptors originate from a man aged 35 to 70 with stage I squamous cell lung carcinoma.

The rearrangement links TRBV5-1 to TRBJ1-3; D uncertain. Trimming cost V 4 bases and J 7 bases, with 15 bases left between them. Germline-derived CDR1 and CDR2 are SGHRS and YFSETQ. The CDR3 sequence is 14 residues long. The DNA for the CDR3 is TGCGCCAGCAGCCGTTCTGACGGCGAGAACACCATATATTTT. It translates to CASSRSDGENTIYF. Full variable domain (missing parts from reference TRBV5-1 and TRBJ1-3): KAGVTQTPRYLIKTRGQQVTLSCSPISGHRSVSWYQQTPGQGLQFLFEYFSETQRNKGNFPGRFSGRQFSNSRSEMNVSTLELGDSALYLCASSRSDGENTIYFGEGSWLTVV.

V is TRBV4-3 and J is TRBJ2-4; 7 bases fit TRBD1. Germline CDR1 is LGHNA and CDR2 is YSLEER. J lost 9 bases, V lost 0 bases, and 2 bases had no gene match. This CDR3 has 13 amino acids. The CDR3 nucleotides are TGCGCCAGCAGCCAAGAACAGGGGTCCATTCAGTACTTC. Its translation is CASSQEQGSIQYF.

The CDR3, as DNA: TGTGCCAGCAGTTTACACAGAAACTATGGCTACACCTTC. Its protein product is CASSLHRNYGYTF. The chain recombines TRBV28 with TRBJ1-2; no definite D call. Per germline, CDR1 MDHEN and CDR2 SYDVKM. V was pared by 2 bases and J by 2 bases, with 6 bases between. This CDR3 spans 13 amino acids.

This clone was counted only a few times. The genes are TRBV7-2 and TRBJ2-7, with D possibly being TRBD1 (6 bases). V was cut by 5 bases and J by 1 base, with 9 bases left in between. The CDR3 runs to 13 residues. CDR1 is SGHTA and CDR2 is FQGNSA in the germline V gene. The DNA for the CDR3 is TGTGCCAGCAGCCTGGACAGATCCTACGAGCAGTACTTC. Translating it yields CASSLDRSYEQYF. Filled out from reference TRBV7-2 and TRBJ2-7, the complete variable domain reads GAGVSQSPSNKVTEKGKDVELRCDPISGHTALYWYRQSLGQGLEFLIYFQGNSAPDKSGLPSDRFSAERTGGSVSTLTIQRTQQEDSAVYLCASSLDRSYEQYFGPGTRLTVT.

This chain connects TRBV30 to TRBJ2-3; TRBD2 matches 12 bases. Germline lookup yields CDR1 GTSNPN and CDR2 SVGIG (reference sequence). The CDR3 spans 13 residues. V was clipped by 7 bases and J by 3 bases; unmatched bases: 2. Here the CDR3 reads CASGTSGTDTQYF. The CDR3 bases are TGTGCCTCCGGGACTAGCGGGACAGATACGCAGTATTTT.

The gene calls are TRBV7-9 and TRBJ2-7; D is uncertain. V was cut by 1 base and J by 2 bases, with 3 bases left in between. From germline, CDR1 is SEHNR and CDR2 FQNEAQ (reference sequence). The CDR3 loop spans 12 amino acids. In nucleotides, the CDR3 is TGTGCCAGCAGCTTAGTCACCTACGAGCAGTACTTC. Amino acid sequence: CASSLVTYEQYF.

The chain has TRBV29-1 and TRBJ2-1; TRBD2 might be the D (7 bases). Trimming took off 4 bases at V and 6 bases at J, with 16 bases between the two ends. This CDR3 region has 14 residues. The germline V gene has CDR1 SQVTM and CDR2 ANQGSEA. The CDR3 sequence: CSVVRGGDGNEQFF. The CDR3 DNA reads TGCAGCGTTGTAAGGGGGGGGGACGGCAATGAGCAGTTCTTC.

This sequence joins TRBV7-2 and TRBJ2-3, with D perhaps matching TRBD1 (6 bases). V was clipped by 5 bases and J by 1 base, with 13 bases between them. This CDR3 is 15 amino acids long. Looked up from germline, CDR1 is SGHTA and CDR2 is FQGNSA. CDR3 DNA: TGTGCCAGCAGCCGAGGGGGAGAGGGCACAGATACGCAGTATTTT. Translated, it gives CASSRGGEGTDTQYF.

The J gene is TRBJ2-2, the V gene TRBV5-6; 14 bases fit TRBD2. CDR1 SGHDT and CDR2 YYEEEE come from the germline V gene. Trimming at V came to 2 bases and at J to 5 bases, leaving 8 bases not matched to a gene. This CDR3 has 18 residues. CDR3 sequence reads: CASSFSGLAGVFTGELFF. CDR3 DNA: TGTGCCAGCAGCTTCTCGGGACTAGCGGGAGTTTTTACCGGGGAGCTGTTTTTT.

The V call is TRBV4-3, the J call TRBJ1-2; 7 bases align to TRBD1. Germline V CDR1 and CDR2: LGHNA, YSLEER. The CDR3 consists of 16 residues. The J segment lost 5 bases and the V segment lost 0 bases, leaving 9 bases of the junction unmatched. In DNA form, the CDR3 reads TGCGCCAGCAGCCAAGATACAGGGGCCTATGGATATGGCTACACCTTC. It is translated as CASSQDTGAYGYGYTF.

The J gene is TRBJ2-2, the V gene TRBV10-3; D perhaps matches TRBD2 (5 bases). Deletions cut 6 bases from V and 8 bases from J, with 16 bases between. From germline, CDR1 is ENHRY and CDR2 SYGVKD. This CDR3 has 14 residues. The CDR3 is CAISPIGRGGELFF. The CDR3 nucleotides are TGTGCCATCAGCCCGATAGGGAGAGGAGGGGAGCTGTTTTTT.

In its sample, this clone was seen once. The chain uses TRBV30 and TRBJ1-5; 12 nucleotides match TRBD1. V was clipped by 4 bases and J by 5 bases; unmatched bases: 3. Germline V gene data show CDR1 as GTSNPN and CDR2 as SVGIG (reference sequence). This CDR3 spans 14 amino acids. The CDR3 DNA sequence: TGTGCCTGGACTGGGACAGGGGGCGATCAGCCCCAGCATTTT. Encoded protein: CAWTGTGGDQPQHF.

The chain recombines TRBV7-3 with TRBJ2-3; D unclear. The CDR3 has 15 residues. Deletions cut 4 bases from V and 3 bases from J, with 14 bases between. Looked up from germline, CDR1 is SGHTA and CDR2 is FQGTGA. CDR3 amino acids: CASSSTPSQTDTQYF. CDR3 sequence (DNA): TGTGCCAGCAGCTCCACACCGTCCCAGACAGATACGCAGTATTTT.

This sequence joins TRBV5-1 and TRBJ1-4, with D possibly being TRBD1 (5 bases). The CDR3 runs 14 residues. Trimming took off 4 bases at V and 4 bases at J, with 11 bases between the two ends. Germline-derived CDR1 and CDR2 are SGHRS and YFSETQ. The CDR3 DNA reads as TGCGCCAGCAGCCGGGACCCTCGTAATGAAAAACTGTTTTTT. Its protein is CASSRDPRNEKLFF.

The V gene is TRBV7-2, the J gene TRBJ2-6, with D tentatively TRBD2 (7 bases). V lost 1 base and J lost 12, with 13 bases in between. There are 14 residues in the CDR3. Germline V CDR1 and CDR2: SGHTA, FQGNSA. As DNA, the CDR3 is TGTGCCAGCAGCTTAGACCCGGGGGGCCGCGTCCTGACTTTC. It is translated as CASSLDPGGRVLTF.